This T cell receptor (beta chain) was sequenced in a study of CD8 T cells in ankylosing spondylitis. Details on this clonotype: The antigen is not known.

V was cut by 0 bases and J by 2 bases, with 10 bases left in between. Germline assignment: CDR1 SEHNR and CDR2 FQNEAQ (reference sequence). This CDR3 has 15 residues. Whole-study findings and limits: Ankylosing spondylitis blood appeared to carry a characteristic TCR beta motif of roughly 8 highly homologous variants. Within matched ankylosing spondylitis synovial fluid, disease-linked clones were reportedly significantly enriched.

5'-RACE, quantitative and with molecular barcodes, yielded the TCR beta libraries. From the 5' RACE reads, TCRdb called clonotypes with MiXCR, one entry per CDR3 protein. The sample lists roughly 130,000 distinct CDR3 sequences, 12% to 15% seen once, with approximately 3.1% in the top ten. The clonotype originates from a female donor with ankylosing spondylitis or in good health (not recorded which). The chain carries TRBV7-9 and TRBJ1-2; tentatively, D is TRBD1 (5 bases). Sequenced input: blood, either unsorted or a sorted T cell fraction (not recorded which). CDR3 sequence: CASSLAQGGNYGYTF. The CDR3 DNA sequence: TGTGCCAGCAGCTTAGCCCAGGGAGGGAACTATGGCTACACCTTC. Drawing the rest from reference TRBV7-9 and TRBJ1-2, the complete variable domain is DTGVSQNPRHKITKRGQNVTFRCDPISEHNRLYWYRQTLGQGPEFLTYFQNEAQLEKSRLLSDRFSAERPKGSFSTLEIQRTEQGDSAMYLCASSLAQGGNYGYTFGSGTRLTVV.